The TCR beta chain under discussion was sequenced for a study of cytomegalovirus exposure and HLA in healthy donors. Germline CDR1 SQVTM, CDR2 ANQGSEA. The CDR3 totals 13 residues. Study-wide points: Later analysis identified several of the most significant clusters that appeared linked to common viral pathogens. In an earlier analysis, in about 530 donors, most V segments appeared productive either ~90% or ~30% of the time. CMV serostatus was the only recorded immune exposure for donors.

With regard to this clone: Its antigen is currently unknown.

The study ran its PCR with 60 Vbeta and 13 Jbeta primers. Profiling relied on immunoSEQ multiplex PCR, and the TCRdb table lists in-frame clones only, not all of them. The top ten hold 2% to 2.5% of the sample, which has around 86,000 clones, less than 10% seen once. This receptor was identified in a man aged 45-60 years in good health and CMV-seronegative. J is TRBJ2-5 and V is TRBV29-1; 8 positions match TRBD2. The J call may be faulty, since TRBJ2-7 better matches the DNA end. Sequences were obtained from PBMCs. Here the CDR3 DNA reads TGCAGCGTTGACTGGGGACTAGGCTACGAGCAGTACTTC. It encodes CSVDWGLGYEQYF.